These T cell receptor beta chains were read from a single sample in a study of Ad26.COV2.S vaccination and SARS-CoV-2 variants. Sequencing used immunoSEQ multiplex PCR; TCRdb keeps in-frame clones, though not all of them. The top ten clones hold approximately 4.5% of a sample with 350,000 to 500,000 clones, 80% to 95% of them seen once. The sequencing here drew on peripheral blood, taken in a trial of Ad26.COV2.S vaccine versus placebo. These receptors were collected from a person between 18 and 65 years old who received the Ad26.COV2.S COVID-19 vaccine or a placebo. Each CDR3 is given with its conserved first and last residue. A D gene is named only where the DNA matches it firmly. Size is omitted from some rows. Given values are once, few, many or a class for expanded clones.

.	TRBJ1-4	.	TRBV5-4	CASSLWAASNEKLFF	TGTGCCAGCAGCTTGTGGGCAGCCTCTAATGAAAAACTGTTTTTT
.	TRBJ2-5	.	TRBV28	CASSPTNTNQETQYF	TGTGCCAGCAGCCCTACAAATACCAACCAAGAGACCCAGTACTTC
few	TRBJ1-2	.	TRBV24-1	CATSDYGYTF	TGTGCCACCAGCGACTATGGCTACACCTTC
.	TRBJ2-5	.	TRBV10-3	CAISESGGEGETQYF	TGTGCCATCAGTGAGTCCGGGGGAGAAGGAGAGACCCAGTACTTC
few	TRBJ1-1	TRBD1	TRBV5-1	CASSPDRGNTEAFF	TGCGCCAGCAGCCCGGACAGGGGGAACACTGAAGCTTTCTTT
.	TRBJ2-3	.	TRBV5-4	CASSSNTPAGTQYF	TGTGCCAGCAGCTCCAACACCCCCGCGGGTACGCAGTATTTT
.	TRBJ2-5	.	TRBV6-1	CASSERGLSSGTQYF	TGTGCCAGCAGTGAAAGAGGCCTCTCTTCGGGGACCCAGTACTTC
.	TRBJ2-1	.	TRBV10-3	CAIRTQPGGGYANEQFF	TGTGCCATCAGAACTCAACCTGGGGGAGGATACGCGAATGAGCAGTTCTTC
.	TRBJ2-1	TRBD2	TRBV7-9	CASSYRTSGYNEQFF	TGTGCCAGCAGCTATCGGACTAGCGGTTACAATGAGCAGTTCTTC
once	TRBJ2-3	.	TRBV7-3	CASSSGTRTDTQYF	TGTGCCAGCAGCTCCGGGACCCGCACAGATACGCAGTATTTT
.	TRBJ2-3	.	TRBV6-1	CASSEWGTGTDTQYF	TGTGCCAGCAGTGAATGGGGGACTGGAACAGATACGCAGTATTTT
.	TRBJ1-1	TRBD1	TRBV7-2	CASSLAEGANTEAFF	TGTGCCAGCAGCTTAGCCGAGGGGGCGAACACTGAAGCTTTCTTT
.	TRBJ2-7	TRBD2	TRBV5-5	CASSLAGTSSYEQYF	TGTGCCAGCAGCTTGGCGGGGACTAGCTCCTACGAGCAGTACTTC
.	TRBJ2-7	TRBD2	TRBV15	CATSRAGTSGYEQYF	TGTGCCACCAGCAGAGCCGGGACTAGCGGCTACGAGCAGTACTTC
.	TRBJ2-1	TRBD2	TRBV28	CASSLAGVSNEQFF	TGTGCCAGCAGTCTAGCGGGAGTATCGAATGAGCAGTTCTTC
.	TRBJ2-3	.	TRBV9	CASSADPRGTDTQYF	TGTGCCAGCAGCGCGGACCCCCGGGGTACAGATACGCAGTATTTT
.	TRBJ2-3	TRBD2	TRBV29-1	CSVSGTSRTDTQYF	TGCAGCGTTTCCGGGACTAGCCGCACAGATACGCAGTATTTT
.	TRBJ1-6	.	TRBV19	CASSDGTYNSPLHF	TGTGCCAGTAGTGACGGGACCTATAATTCACCCCTCCACTTT
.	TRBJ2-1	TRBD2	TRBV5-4	CASSGLAGAQEQFF	TGTGCCAGCAGTGGACTAGCGGGAGCGCAGGAGCAGTTCTTC